This T cell receptor (beta chain) was identified in a study of T cell responses to AZD1222 COVID-19 vaccine. Findings and caveats of the study: At baseline, seropositivity was found in only a handful of AZD1222 recipients.

Germline V lookup: CDR1 SNHLY, CDR2 FYNNEI. Trimming took off 3 bases at V and 0 bases at J, with 6 bases between the two ends. The CDR3 has 14 residues. The method was immunoSEQ multiplex PCR; TCRdb's version includes in-frame clones alone and lacks a portion of them. This table has about 130,000 clones, 70% to 90% appearing once. Notes on this clone: Antigen: not known.

The chain joins TRBV2 to TRBJ1-5; D is unclear. This receptor was taken from an adult in good health. Sequences were derived from peripheral blood, sampled on day 0 of AZD1222 vaccination. CDR3 bases: TGTGCCAGCAGTGAGGGATATAGCAATCAGCCCCAGCATTTT. Translated: CASSEGYSNQPQHF.